The T cell receptor beta chain under discussion was sequenced for a study of cytomegalovirus exposure and HLA in healthy donors (dated by TCRdb to about 2017). Describing the broader study: According to an earlier analysis of several hundred of the donors, about 170 million T cells yielded 95 million to 140 million unique TCR beta sequences and more than 250 Gb of sequence data. An early release that covered about 600 HLA-typed donors contained 300 to 350 gigabases of sequencing data and approximately 85 million unique TCR sequences. Of the roughly 420 genotyped donors, 81% were placed in the genetic ancestry cluster associated with self-reported Caucasian donors. The aim of the study was to test whether cataloging public T cell receptors could identify signatures of past pathogen exposure. The study profiled the T cell repertoires of hundreds of subjects by immunosequencing and related them to cytomegalovirus serostatus. In addition to the first cohort of roughly 700 subjects, a separate validation cohort of 130 or so different subjects was used. To predict cytomegalovirus infection status, the study combined high-throughput TCR immunosequencing, statistical association of individual TCRs with disease status, and machine learning. In a later analysis, previously published TCR beta repertoires from fewer than 750 donors were re-analyzed and high-resolution HLA genotyping was added so that TCR occurrence patterns could be studied. In the later analysis, no new phenotypic data were used to find candidate immune exposures; instead, reliance was placed on TCR beta sequences and their occurrence across donors. In an earlier analysis of roughly 600 of the donors, high-throughput TCR beta sequencing was used to judge whether each TCR beta V gene segment behaved as functional or pseudogenic. Donor age, sex, ethnicity and CMV serostatus were collected together with the repertoire data. Genome-wide SNP genotypes for about 55% of the roughly 670 donors were used in a later genetic analysis, which treated that subset as a discovery cohort. All discovery cohort repertoires had been generated using a single sequencing platform. Both class I and class II loci were covered by HLA typing, at four-digit resolution. Typing coverage varied by locus: roughly 629-640 donors for A, B, C, DRB1 and DQB1; under 550 for DQA1; around 610 for DPA1; 450 to 480 for DPB1. Roughly five DR-DQ haplotypes were treated as single units for association and clustering because of strong linkage in the cohort. On average, around 230,000 unique TCR beta nucleotide sequences were sequenced per donor among 398 genotyped donors of the cohort, with 15% to 20% of those sequences being non-productive. What the study reported, not specific to this receptor: Across donors, most TCR sequences were observed very rarely, whereas some public TCRs were present in many individuals. The only immune exposure information available for the cohort was CMV serostatus. The study gave a list of more than 150 TCR beta chains associated with cytomegalovirus. Because some donors lacked HLA typing at each locus, the association tests relied only on the typed subset. According to a later analysis, TCR association rates differed among HLA loci, with DRB1 alleles showing the most associated TCRs and HLA-C alleles showing the fewest. In vitro tests confirmed that a few of the cytomegalovirus-associated TCR beta chains recognize cytomegalovirus antigens. The classifier was reported to diagnose cytomegalovirus status with high specificity and sensitivity in both the original and validation cohorts. A later analysis reported that several top co-occurrence clusters appeared linked to parvovirus B19, influenza, CMV and Epstein-Barr virus. Some IMGT-functional V segments, including TRBV6-2 and TRBV6-3, could not be distinguished by the 87-base-pair reads and were therefore excluded. In this cohort, only TCR beta chains were sequenced, and detectable features were limited by the absence of alpha or paired-chain data. In a later genetic analysis, a missense DCLRE1C variant was associated with V-gene and J-gene trimming of TCR beta chains, and the association was replicated in an independent cohort. According to a later analysis, most CMV-associated TCR beta chains appeared to be HLA-restricted, and the HLA associations seemed to be driven largely by CMV exposure. Because counts were too low, more than 15 rarely observed V segments, including chromosome 9 orphons, were left out of the earlier analysis of approximately 580 of the donors. A group of highly shared sequence variants was considered likely to be a technical artifact of the sequencing pipeline. A further reported finding was that TCR beta sequences accurately predicted the HLA-A and HLA-B alleles for most subjects in the first cohort. Correlated functional status among segregating V segments might be attributable to linkage disequilibrium, but an unknown experimental factor could not be ruled out. A later analysis associated 15,000 to 20,000 TCR beta sequences with specific HLA alleles at a false discovery rate of 0.05. The presence/absence analyses assumed that sequencing depth was roughly uniform across donors, and that assumption may not be true. According to a later genetic analysis, donors in an Asian-associated ancestry cluster had fewer N-insertions in productive TCRs than the roughly 660-donor mean. Assigning TCR associations to individual alleles was difficult when HLA alleles, especially DR and DQ, strongly co-occurred. In an earlier analysis of some 540 of the donors, most TCR beta V segments appeared in productive rearrangements about 87% or about 30% of the time, broadly matching IMGT annotations. In a later analysis, HLA-associated TCR beta chains were found to be more clonally expanded and to have lower generation probabilities than equally common non-associated chains. According to the authors, the approach could potentially be generalized to other disease states and immunological phenotypes.

The receptor library was made with the immunoSEQ multiplex PCR assay. For the multiplex PCR, a mixture combining 60 forward primers for TCR Vbeta segments and 13 reverse primers for TCR Jbeta segments was used. A multiplex PCR assay on genomic DNA amplified the CDR3 region of rearranged TCR beta genes. Amplified TCR beta libraries were sequenced as 87-base-pair reads on the Illumina HiSeq System. In the paper's pipeline: A later analysis counted about 82 million unique TCR beta chains across the 640 or so repertoires, and roughly 9.9 million of these chains were shared by at least two donors. Raw reads were error-corrected and collapsed into unique sequences by a nearest-neighbor algorithm in which closely related sequences were merged to remove PCR and sequencing errors. To assign V, D and J gene segments, CDR3 sequences were aligned to IMGT reference sequences. For a sequence to be retained, a match of at least six nucleotides to both a V gene segment and a J gene segment was required. Rearrangements were classified as productive when the CDR3 lacked stop codons and remained in frame with V and J, and all other rearrangements were classified as non-productive. CDR3 was defined by IMGT convention, running from the second conserved V-encoded cysteine to the conserved J-encoded phenylalanine. The earlier analysis of around 640 of the donors excluded sequences that lacked an unambiguous match to a single V gene segment. An earlier analysis of some 610 of the donors called V segments functional above 56.7% productive rearrangements and segregating when the between-donor standard deviation exceeded 5%. A statistical classification framework was developed to diagnose cytomegalovirus status using the catalog of TCR beta chain sequences. V and J gene assignment, in a later analysis, came from comparing TCR nucleotide sequences with IMGT/GENE-DB human TR gene sequences. In a later analysis, CDR3 sequences and most-parsimonious VDJ recombination scenarios were assigned using the TCRdist pipeline. In a later analysis, each TCR beta chain was defined by its CDR3 amino acid sequence together with its V-gene family, and reads without a unique V-gene family were excluded. To address suspected cross-contamination and a sequencing artifact, a later analysis removed 550 to 750 highly shared, low-generation-probability nucleotide sequences. A later analysis calculated a clonal expansion index for each public chain from normalized within-repertoire ranks of inferred template counts. A later analysis computed generation probabilities with a VDJ recombination model fitted to out-of-frame rearrangements, and checked the results against IGoR. In a later analysis, TCR-TCR, TCR-HLA and TCR-CMV co-occurrence was scored with hypergeometric tests, and a repertoire-size bias correction was applied to TCR pairs. To estimate false discovery rates, a later analysis permuted the HLA or CMV assignments 20 times. A later analysis grouped co-occurring TCRs with DBSCAN, adding TCRdist sequence similarity when clustering within HLA-allele-positive subsets. For co-occurrence clustering, repertoires with fewer than 30,000 or more than 120,000 public chains were excluded, along with roughly 5 repertoires with anomalous nucleotide sharing. TCRdb's version of the immuneACCESS table is confined to in-frame rearrangements and falls short of the full clone set. An unresolved V gene accounts for under half of the shortfall where checked; the remainder is of unknown origin. V and J calls plus clone size are reproduced from that table; the DNA served to infer D and trimming. The sample profile shows some 200,000 clones; 80% of them were found once. The ten biggest clones cover about 5.7% of the sample.

The cohort consisted of fewer than 700 healthy bone marrow donors. Cohort members were all nominally healthy when sampled, although unrecorded immune exposures were likely present. The donor tested CMV seropositive and was one of the 289 seropositive cohort members. Every donor gave a peripheral blood sample, and the peripheral blood mononuclear cells from that sample were used for TCR beta sequencing. The Qiagen DNeasy Blood Extraction Kit was used to extract genomic DNA from the blood cell samples. A remark on this clone: It lacks a known antigen. Qualities for individual bases were not recorded, and no much larger clone is one base off.

Taken from cysteine to phenylalanine, the CDR3 has 15 residues. The sequence is cut down to CDR3 DNA, 45 bases in frame from base 1. V lost 2 bases and J lost 7 bases; the stretch between them is 13 bases long. As encoded in the germline V gene, CDR1 is SGHDT while CDR2 is YYEEEE. The clonotype originates from a man in his forties in good health and CMV-seropositive. The material sequenced was PBMCs. The rearrangement combines TRBV5-6 with TRBJ1-6, with no D gene named confidently. The DNA reads as follows: TGTGCCAGCAGCTTAAACCGCCTGCTAAATTCACCCCTCCACTTT. The encoded protein is CASSLNRLLNSPLHF.